The T cell receptor beta chain described here comes from a study of blood T cell repertoires in COVID-19. For the study at large: Donors in the United States, Italy and Spain gave samples during acute or convalescent COVID-19. PBMCs, B-cell-depleted T cells, or T cells were the source of the cDNA or gDNA that made up the material.

Germline V gene sequence: CDR1 LNHDA, CDR2 SQIVND (reference sequence). This CDR3 spans 14 amino acids. V was pared by 1 base and J by 1 base, with 8 bases between. Study processing details: Quantification of nucleated cells was approximated via reference gene primer amplification. Sequencing was performed with immunoSEQ multiplex PCR; in TCRdb, only in-frame clones are kept and a portion is missing. D and trimming were read from the DNA, whereas the V and J calls and clone size are those reported in that table. The sample contains 100,000 to 150,000 clones, around 82% of which appear only once. The chain recombines TRBV19 with TRBJ2-7; TRBD1 might be the D (5 bases). The sequenced sample was peripheral blood. The receptor was derived from a man in his 60s with acute or convalescent COVID-19. CDR3 nucleotide sequence: TGTGCCAGTAGTATAGGGGGCGCTTCCTACGAGCAGTACTTC. It codes for CASSIGGASYEQYF.